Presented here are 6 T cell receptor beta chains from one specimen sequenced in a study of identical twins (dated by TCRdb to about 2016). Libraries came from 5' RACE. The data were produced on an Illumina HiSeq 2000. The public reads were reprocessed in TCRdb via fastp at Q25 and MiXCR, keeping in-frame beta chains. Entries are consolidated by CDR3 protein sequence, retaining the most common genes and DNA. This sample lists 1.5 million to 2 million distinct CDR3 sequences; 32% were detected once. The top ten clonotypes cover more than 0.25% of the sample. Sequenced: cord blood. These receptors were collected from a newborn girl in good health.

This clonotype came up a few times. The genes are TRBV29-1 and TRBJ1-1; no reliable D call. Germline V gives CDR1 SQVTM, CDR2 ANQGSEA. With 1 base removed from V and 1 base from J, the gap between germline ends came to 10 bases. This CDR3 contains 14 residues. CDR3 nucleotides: TGCAGCGTTGAAGGAGGGTTGAGGAACACTGAAGCTTTCTTT. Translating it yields CSVEGGLRNTEAFF.

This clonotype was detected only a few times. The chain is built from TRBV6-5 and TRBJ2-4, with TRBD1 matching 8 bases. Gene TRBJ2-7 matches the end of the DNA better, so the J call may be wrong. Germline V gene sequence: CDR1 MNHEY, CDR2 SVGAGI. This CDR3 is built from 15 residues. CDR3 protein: CASSYTLDRVHEQYF. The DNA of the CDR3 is TGTGCCAGCAGTTACACCCTGGACAGGGTCCACGAGCAGTACTTC.

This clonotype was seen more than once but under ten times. The CDR3 loop is CASSQGYVTTHNEQFF. Here the CDR3 DNA reads TGTGCCAGCAGCCAAGGGTACGTGACTACCCACAATGAGCAGTTCTTC. The chain is built from TRBV14 and TRBJ2-1, with D perhaps matching TRBD2 (5 bases). The CDR3 totals 16 residues. Germline V CDR1 and CDR2: SGHDN, FVKESK. V shed 1 base and J shed 5 bases, with 15 bases lying between them.

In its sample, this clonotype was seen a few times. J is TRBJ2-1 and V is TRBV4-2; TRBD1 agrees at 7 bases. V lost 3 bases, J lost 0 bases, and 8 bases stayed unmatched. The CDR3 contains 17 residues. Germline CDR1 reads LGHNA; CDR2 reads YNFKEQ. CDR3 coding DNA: TGTGCCAGCAGCCAGCCCCGAGGGGACAGCTCCTACAATGAGCAGTTCTTC. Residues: CASSQPRGDSSYNEQFF.

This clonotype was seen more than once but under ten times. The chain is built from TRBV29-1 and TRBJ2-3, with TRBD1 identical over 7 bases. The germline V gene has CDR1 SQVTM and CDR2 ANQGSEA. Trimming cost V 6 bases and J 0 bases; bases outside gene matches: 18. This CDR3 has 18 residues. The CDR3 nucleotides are TGCAGCGTCCTAAGGGGGCACAGGTGGACCTCTAGCACAGATACGCAGTATTTT. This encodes CSVLRGHRWTSSTDTQYF.

The CDR3 sequence is CSAASGGAYNEQFF. In DNA form, the CDR3 reads TGCAGCGCCGCTAGCGGGGGAGCCTACAATGAGCAGTTCTTC. V gene TRBV29-1 combines with J gene TRBJ2-1; 10 bases fit TRBD2. CDR3 size: 14 residues. V shed 7 bases, J shed 2 bases, and the junction held 5 bases outside the gene matches. Germline values: CDR1 SQVTM, CDR2 ANQGSEA.